This T cell receptor beta chain was sequenced for a study of blood T cell repertoires in COVID-19. Study background: There were acute and convalescent COVID-19 samples, and they came from the United States, Italy and Spain.

In the authors' methods: Estimates of nucleated cell counts were drawn from the amplification of reference gene primers. Assay: immunoSEQ multiplex PCR; the TCRdb copy retains only in-frame clones and omits some. V and J calls and clone size come straight from that table; D and trimming were deduced from the DNA. The table records approximately 210,000 clones, 75% to 85% of them present only once. Recruitment covered roughly 22 US areas and drew participants whose ages spanned roughly 18 to 90 years. Membership in each cohort depended on participant-reported clinical history. The CDR3 covers 15 residues. Deletions cut 0 bases from V and 2 bases from J, with 11 bases between. Germline CDR1 is MRHNA and CDR2 is SNTAGT.

The clonotype comes from a man aged 30-40 years with acute COVID-19. The V call is TRBV6-4, the J call TRBJ2-7; D call uncertain. Source material: PBMCs or T cells enriched from blood (not recorded which). Written as DNA, the CDR3 is TGTGCCAGCAGTGACTCTATAGTGCTGACCTACGAGCAGTACTTC. Translating it yields CASSDSIVLTYEQYF.